These T cell receptor beta chains were read from a single sample in a study of T cell clonotyping in hematopoietic cell transplantation. Only in-frame clones appear in the TCRdb table, and some are missing; sequencing was by immunoSEQ multiplex PCR. The sample records about 6,000 clones, roughly 80% being singletons. Sequences were derived from peripheral blood mononuclear cells, sampled 180 days after allogeneic stem cell transplant. Source of these receptors: a male patient aged 70-79 years who had an allogeneic stem cell transplant from an unrelated donor, so T cells may come from the graft donor. Some clones in this sample may be carry-over from other donors' samples. The CDR3 runs from the conserved cysteine through the conserved F or W. D genes are given only for firm matches. Clone size, where shown, is once, few, many, or a class for clones that have expanded.

V,size,D,J,CDR3,DNA
TRBV27,-,TRBD2,TRBJ2-7,CASIGGGTYEQYF,TGTGCCAGCATTGGGGGAGGGACCTACGAGCAGTACTTC
TRBV30,-,TRBD2,TRBJ2-5,CAWSSLAGGPPNF,TGTGCCTGGAGTTCTCTAGCGGGAGGGCCCCCGAACTTC
TRBV27,-,-,TRBJ1-5,CASSLYSQGRQPQHF,TGTGCCAGCAGTTTGTACAGTCAAGGGAGACAGCCCCAGCATTTT
TRBV20-1,-,-,TRBJ2-5,CSVLVGETQYF,TGCAGTGTCCTAGTGGGTGAGACCCAGTACTTC
TRBV4-1,once,-,TRBJ2-2,CASSGSGRGELFF,TGCGCCAGCAGCGGAAGCGGTCGGGGGGAGCTGTTTTTT
TRBV4-1,-,TRBD1,TRBJ1-2,CASSQDDRGYGYTF,TGCGCCAGCAGCCAAGATGACAGGGGCTATGGCTACACCTTC
TRBV2,-,TRBD1,TRBJ1-2,CASSAQGALRSHGYTF,TGTGCCAGCAGTGCACAGGGGGCGCTTAGATCCCATGGCTACACCTTC
TRBV6-5,-,-,TRBJ2-6,CASSYSDSGANVLTF,TGTGCCAGCAGTTACTCAGACTCTGGGGCCAACGTCCTGACTTTC
TRBV7-2,-,-,TRBJ2-7,CASSLEAEFEQYF,TGTGCCAGCAGCTTAGAGGCAGAATTCGAGCAGTACTTC
TRBV27,-,TRBD1,TRBJ1-1,CASSPGQHFEAFF,TGTGCCAGCAGTCCGGGACAGCATTTTGAAGCTTTCTTT
TRBV27,few,-,TRBJ2-2,CASSLGGFSAGELFF,TGTGCCAGCAGTTTAGGGGGGTTCAGTGCCGGGGAGCTGTTTTTT
TRBV7-2,-,-,TRBJ1-1,CASSIAVNTEAFF,TGTGCCAGCAGCATAGCCGTAAACACTGAAGCTTTCTTT
TRBV5-6,-,-,TRBJ1-2,CASSIGGGYTF,TGTGCCAGCAGCATAGGTGGCGGCTACACCTTC
TRBV27,-,TRBD1,TRBJ1-6,CASSPPGQVSPLHF,TGTGCCAGCAGTCCACCGGGACAGGTCTCACCCCTCCACTTT
TRBV5-1,-,-,TRBJ2-5,CASSNSLRGAGEETQYF,TGCGCCAGCAGCAACTCTCTACGGGGGGCGGGGGAAGAGACCCAGTACTTC
TRBV19,-,-,TRBJ2-7,CASSIRQGRDEQYF,TGTGCCAGTAGTATAAGGCAGGGGAGGGACGAGCAGTACTTC
TRBV28,-,-,TRBJ2-7,CASSSPSKIHYEQYF,TGTGCCAGCAGTTCCCCCAGCAAGATACACTACGAGCAGTACTTC
TRBV2,-,TRBD2,TRBJ2-3,CASRGGLAGSDTQYF,TGTGCCAGCAGGGGGGGACTAGCGGGATCGGATACGCAGTATTTT
TRBV28,medium-sized,-,TRBJ2-2,CASSGGLSVAGELFF,TGTGCCAGCAGTGGGGGCTTATCCGTCGCCGGGGAGCTGTTTTTT
TRBV6-1,-,-,TRBJ2-7,CAAKPRISHYEQYF,TGTGCCGCTAAGCCGCGAATCTCCCATTACGAGCAGTACTTC
TRBV5-4,-,TRBD2,TRBJ2-5,CASSLANLASGRRKETQYF,TGTGCCAGCAGCTTGGCCAATCTAGCGAGCGGGAGAAGGAAAGAGACCCAGTACTTC
TRBV30,-,-,TRBJ2-1,CAWTRTELTYNEQFF,TGTGCCTGGACCCGGACAGAATTAACTTACAATGAGCAGTTCTTC
TRBV5-1,-,-,TRBJ2-1,CASTPGGSSYNEQFF,TGCGCCAGCACCCCCGGGGGCAGCTCCTACAATGAGCAGTTCTTC
TRBV11-2,few,-,TRBJ2-1,CASRTGRASYNEQFF,TGTGCCAGCCGTACGGGCCGAGCCTCCTACAATGAGCAGTTCTTC
TRBV30,-,-,TRBJ1-5,CAWSVRGQPQHF,TGTGCCTGGAGTGTAAGGGGGCAGCCCCAGCATTTT
TRBV5-6,-,TRBD2,TRBJ2-3,CASSSGGSDTQYF,TGTGCCAGCAGCTCGGGGGGGTCAGATACGCAGTATTTT
TRBV7-9,-,-,TRBJ1-6,CASSLGQINSPLHF,TGTGCCAGCAGCTTAGGTCAGATTAATTCACCCCTCCACTTT
TRBV2,-,-,TRBJ2-2,CASRVGDFGTGELFF,TGTGCCAGCAGAGTAGGGGACTTTGGCACCGGGGAGCTGTTTTTT
TRBV30,-,-,TRBJ1-1,CAWSWGGTEAFF,TGTGCCTGGAGCTGGGGGGGCACTGAAGCTTTCTTT
TRBV30,-,-,TRBJ1-2,CAWSTGHSGYTF,TGTGCCTGGAGTACAGGGCATTCTGGCTACACCTTC
TRBV5-1,-,-,TRBJ1-2,CASSFDGDYGYTF,TGCGCCAGCAGCTTCGACGGCGACTATGGCTACACCTTC
TRBV5-1,few,-,TRBJ1-1,CASSPGHPGTEAFF,TGCGCCAGCAGCCCTGGGCACCCAGGCACTGAAGCTTTCTTT
TRBV20-1,few,-,TRBJ1-2,CSAPANYGYTF,TGCAGTGCACCGGCTAACTATGGCTACACCTTC
TRBV11-3,-,TRBD1,TRBJ2-2,CASSLHRDREGGTGELFF,TGTGCCAGCAGCCTCCACCGGGACAGGGAAGGAGGCACCGGGGAGCTGTTTTTT
TRBV15,few,-,TRBJ1-2,CATSRDLDTNYGYTF,TGTGCCACCAGCAGAGATCTGGACACTAACTATGGCTACACCTTC
TRBV6-5,-,TRBD1,TRBJ1-1,CASSLRQGGEAFF,TGTGCCAGCAGCCTCAGACAGGGTGGTGAAGCTTTCTTT
TRBV5-1,-,TRBD2,TRBJ2-1,CASSLLAGGPNEQFF,TGCGCCAGCAGCTTGCTAGCGGGAGGACCTAATGAGCAGTTCTTC
TRBV6-5,-,TRBD1,TRBJ1-2,CASSYSRGGADGYTF,TGTGCCAGCAGTTACTCTCGAGGGGGCGCGGATGGCTACACCTTC
TRBV4-3,-,TRBD1,TRBJ2-7,CASSQTNPGQGGYEQYF,TGCGCCAGCAGCCAAACTAACCCGGGACAGGGAGGCTACGAGCAGTACTTC
TRBV4-1,-,-,TRBJ2-7,CASSQVETGALYEQYF,TGCGCCAGCAGCCAAGTTGAGACGGGAGCTCTATACGAGCAGTACTTC
TRBV5-1,few,-,TRBJ1-2,CASSLGDGDYGYTF,TGCGCCAGCAGCTTAGGGGACGGGGACTATGGCTACACCTTC
TRBV27,-,-,TRBJ2-7,CASSSSGRLTWYEQYF,TGTGCCAGCAGTTCCTCTGGACGGCTCACCTGGTACGAGCAGTACTTC
TRBV11-2,-,TRBD2,TRBJ2-1,CASSRPGLAGYAEQFF,TGTGCCAGCAGCCGACCCGGACTAGCGGGGTACGCTGAGCAGTTCTTC
TRBV4-2,-,TRBD2,TRBJ2-1,CASSQGGGSLNNEQFF,TGTGCCAGCAGCCAAGGAGGCGGGAGCCTTAACAATGAGCAGTTCTTC
TRBV30,-,-,TRBJ1-5,CAWEGRNSNQPQHF,TGTGCCTGGGAGGGACGGAATAGCAATCAGCCCCAGCATTTT
TRBV4-2,-,-,TRBJ2-7,CASSPTSDEQYF,TGTGCCAGCAGCCCTACATCTGACGAGCAGTACTTC
TRBV19,-,TRBD2,TRBJ2-1,CASSIDLEASGQFF,TGTGCCAGTAGTATAGATCTTGAGGCTAGCGGGCAGTTCTTC
TRBV28,-,-,TRBJ1-1,CASSLGGDLFEAFF,TGTGCCAGCAGTTTAGGGGGGGATTTGTTCGAAGCTTTCTTT
TRBV4-3,-,-,TRBJ2-7,CASSQEPGISEQYF,TGCGCCAGCAGCCAAGAACCGGGGATAAGCGAGCAGTACTTC
TRBV27,-,TRBD2,TRBJ2-3,CASSPGTSGRSSTDTQYF,TGTGCCAGCAGCCCGGGGACTAGCGGGAGGTCTAGCACAGATACGCAGTATTTT
TRBV5-8,-,TRBD1,TRBJ2-3,CASSLDGQVRADTQYF,TGTGCCAGCAGCTTGGACGGACAGGTTCGCGCAGATACGCAGTATTTT
TRBV7-2,-,TRBD1,TRBJ2-2,CASSATGGLLLNTGELFF,TGTGCCAGCAGCGCAACAGGGGGCCTCCTTTTGAACACCGGGGAGCTGTTTTTT
TRBV9,-,-,TRBJ2-2,CASSARGTLSNTGELFF,TGTGCCAGCAGCGCCCGGGGGACACTATCGAACACCGGGGAGCTGTTTTTT
TRBV5-4,-,-,TRBJ2-5,CASSLQVSPQETQYF,TGTGCCAGCAGCTTGCAAGTTTCGCCCCAAGAGACCCAGTACTTC
TRBV7-9,few,TRBD1,TRBJ1-4,CASSSGTATNEKLFF,TGTGCCAGCAGCAGCGGGACAGCAACTAATGAAAAACTGTTTTTT
TRBV5-1,-,TRBD2,TRBJ2-3,CASSLRVAGGLADTQYF,TGCGCCAGCAGCTTGAGGGTAGCGGGAGGCTTAGCAGATACGCAGTATTTT
TRBV7-3,few,TRBD2,TRBJ2-2,CASKLTSGLIGELFF,TGTGCCAGCAAACTGACTAGCGGGTTGATCGGGGAGCTGTTTTTT
TRBV29-1,-,-,TRBJ2-1,CSAGDNEQFF,TGCAGCGCCGGGGACAATGAGCAGTTCTTC
TRBV7-9,-,-,TRBJ2-5,CASSRGQGGETQYF,TGTGCCAGCAGTCGAGGGCAGGGGGGGGAGACCCAGTACTTC